These T cell receptor beta chains were read from a single sample in a study of T cells in Graves' hyperthyroidism and ophthalmopathy. One entry per CDR3 protein, called by TCRdb with MiXCR from the multiplex PCR reads. The sample lists a few hundred thousand distinct CDR3 sequences, more than 13% occurring once. The sequenced sample consisted of blood. Receptors were obtained from a woman under 40 with Graves' hyperthyroidism. CDR3s include the opening cysteine and the closing phenylalanine or tryptophan. The order of the fields is V gene, D gene, clone size, J gene, CDR3 DNA, CDR3 protein. D genes are given only for firm matches. The size field is filled for only some rows; it gives once, few, many or a size class.

>TRBV10-1|.|many|TRBJ2-5
TGCGCCAGCAGTGAGGGGGCAGGGGAGTGGGAGACCCAGTACTTC
CASSEGAGEWETQYF
>TRBV5-5|.|few|TRBJ1-6
TGTGCCAGCAGCACACTCCATGGGTCCTATAATTCACCCCTCCACTTT
CASSTLHGSYNSPLHF
>TRBV20-1|TRBD2|.|TRBJ2-1
TGCAGTGCTAGAGATCTCAGCGGGATGGTGAATGAGCAGTTCTTC
CSARDLSGMVNEQFF
>TRBV30|.|many|TRBJ2-1
TGTGCCTGGAGTGTTCGAACATATGAGCAGTTCTTC
CAWSVRTYEQFF
>TRBV24-1|.|many|TRBJ1-5
TGTGCCACCAGTGACTGGACAGACTCTCAGCCCCAGCATTTT
CATSDWTDSQPQHF
>TRBV25-1|TRBD2|.|TRBJ2-1
TGTGCCAGCAGTGAATCTCTTACGGGACTAGCGGACAATGAGCAGTTCTTC
CASSESLTGLADNEQFF
>TRBV20-1|.|few|TRBJ2-3
TGCAGTGCTAGTCGTTTGGCCACAGATACGCAGTATTTT
CSASRLATDTQYF
>TRBV30|.|.|TRBJ2-7
TGTGCCTGGAGTCATAAACAACGGGAGACCTACGAGCAGTACTTC
CAWSHKQRETYEQYF
>TRBV27|TRBD2|few|TRBJ2-3
TGTGCCAGCAGTTTTTATCGGGAGGGCACAGATACGCAGTATTTT
CASSFYREGTDTQYF
>TRBV27|TRBD1|once|TRBJ1-6
TGTGCCAGCAGTTTAATGGACAGGAGGTCACCCCTCCACTTT
CASSLMDRRSPLHF
>TRBV15|.|many|TRBJ1-4
TGTGCCACCAGCAGAGACGGGGGAAGTGGGGAAAAACTGTTTTTT
CATSRDGGSGEKLFF
>TRBV11-2|.|many|TRBJ2-5
TGTGCCAGCAGCTTAGATCGAAGGGAACTAGAGACCCAGTACTTC
CASSLDRRELETQYF
>TRBV7-2|.|many|TRBJ2-4
TGTGCCAGCAGCCCTGGGGACACCTGGGGCAAAAACATTCAGTACTTC
CASSPGDTWGKNIQYF
>TRBV6-2/TRBV6-3|.|many|TRBJ2-2
TGTGCCAGCAGTCTGACGGCACTGTCGAACACCGGGGAGCTGTTTTTT
CASSLTALSNTGELFF
>TRBV11-3|TRBD2|many|TRBJ2-1
TGTGCCAGCACTGCTTCCGGGACTAGCGCCTACAATGAGCAGTTCTTC
CASTASGTSAYNEQFF
>TRBV6-1|TRBD2|.|TRBJ2-5
TGTGCCAGCAGTGAAGCGAAGTCAGGGACTAGCGGGAGTCGAGAGACCCAGTACTTC
CASSEAKSGTSGSRETQYF
>TRBV6-1|.|many|TRBJ1-2
TGTGCCAGCAGAGAACCGGGAAGCAGCTATGGCTACACCTTC
CASREPGSSYGYTF
>TRBV5-1|TRBD2|many|TRBJ2-1
TGCGCCAGCAGCTTAGATTGGACTAGCGGGAGCCATGAGCAGTTCTTC
CASSLDWTSGSHEQFF
>TRBV20-1|TRBD1|many|TRBJ1-3
TGCAGTGCTAGAGCCGTCAGCGGGGACAGCCCCTCTGGAAACACCATATATTTT
CSARAVSGDSPSGNTIYF
>TRBV6-1|TRBD1|.|TRBJ1-3
TGTGCCAGCAGACAGGGGACTGGAAACACCATATATTTT
CASRQGTGNTIYF
>TRBV7-2|TRBD2|many|TRBJ2-7
TGTGCCAGCAGCTTAGTAGCGGGCCCAGGCGAGCAGTACTTC
CASSLVAGPGEQYF
>TRBV5-5|TRBD2|few|TRBJ2-1
TGTGCCAGCAGTCCCTTCCTAGCGGGGGACTCCTACAATGAGCAGTTCTTC
CASSPFLAGDSYNEQFF
>TRBV24-1|TRBD1|few|TRBJ2-5
TGTGCCACCAGTGATACGACAGGGGGCTTCGAGACCCAGTACTTC
CATSDTTGGFETQYF
>TRBV28|TRBD1|many|TRBJ1-4
TGTGCCAGCAGCACCGGGACAGCTAATGAAAAACTGTTTTTT
CASSTGTANEKLFF
>TRBV6-5|.|many|TRBJ1-2
TGTGCCAGCAGTTACTCGTTCCCCGGAATCTATGGCTACACCTTC
CASSYSFPGIYGYTF
>TRBV20-1|TRBD1|.|TRBJ2-7
TGCAGTGCTAGTCGTCCCTTAGTCCCGGGACAGGAAACGACCTACGAGCAGTACTTC
CSASRPLVPGQETTYEQYF
>TRBV5-1|.|many|TRBJ2-3
TGCGCCAGCAGCTTGGTCGTATCTCGAACGGACAGACAGGCGGACACAGATACGCAGTATTTT
CASSLVVSRTDRQADTDTQYF
>TRBV6-5|.|many|TRBJ1-1
TGTGCCAGCAGTTACGGTACAGGGAACACTGAAGCTTTCTTT
CASSYGTGNTEAFF
>TRBV5-1|.|many|TRBJ2-3
TGCGCCAGCAGCTTGGGAACCTCGGATTCAGATACGCAGTATTTT
CASSLGTSDSDTQYF
>TRBV24-1|.|few|TRBJ2-2
TGTGCCACCAGTGACTCAGGCTACTACACCGGGGAGCTGTTTTTT
CATSDSGYYTGELFF
>TRBV6-1|.|few|TRBJ2-2
TGTGCCAGCAGGCCCCCCACGAACACCGGGGAGCTGTTTTTT
CASRPPTNTGELFF
>TRBV20-1|.|few|TRBJ1-2
TGCAGTGCTAGTCATGGCTACACCTTC
CSASHGYTF
>TRBV5-6|.|.|TRBJ2-3
TGTGCCAGCAGCTGGCCGACTAGAAATCCAGATACGCAGTATTTT
CASSWPTRNPDTQYF
>TRBV18|.|many|TRBJ2-3
TGTGCCAGCTCACCAACGGCCACAGATACGCAGTATTTT
CASSPTATDTQYF
>TRBV4-2|.|few|TRBJ2-2
TGTGCCAGCAGCCAAGATAGAGCCCCCGGGGAGCTGTTTTTT
CASSQDRAPGELFF
>TRBV18|TRBD1|.|TRBJ2-1
TGTGCCAGCTCACCAGGACAGGGGCCGTATGAGCAGTTCTTC
CASSPGQGPYEQFF
>TRBV18|.|many|TRBJ2-3
TGTGCCAGCTCACCACCCGGGGCGGAAAGGTCAGATACGCAGTATTTT
CASSPPGAERSDTQYF
>TRBV5-4|.|.|TRBJ2-3
TGTGCCAGCAGCTTGCAGGCGGCGATAGATACGCAGTATTTT
CASSLQAAIDTQYF
>TRBV10-3|TRBD2|once|TRBJ2-7
TGTGCCATCAGTGAATCCGGACTAGCGGGAGGCTACGAGCAGTACTTC
CAISESGLAGGYEQYF
>TRBV20-1|.|many|TRBJ2-7
TGCAGTGCTTACGACTCCAACTACTACGAGCAGTACTTC
CSAYDSNYYEQYF
>TRBV24-1|TRBD2|many|TRBJ2-1
TGTGCCACCAGTGAAAAACTCGGGACTAGCGGGAGCGTGATGTTTGGTGAGCAGTTCTTC
CATSEKLGTSGSVMFGEQFF
>TRBV24-1|.|few|TRBJ1-1
TGTGCCACCAGTGATGGGACCCGGCGGGCTTTCTTT
CATSDGTRRAFF
>TRBV28|TRBD1|many|TRBJ2-7
TGTGCCAGCAGATACCAACCGGGACAGAGCTACGAGCAGTACTTC
CASRYQPGQSYEQYF
>TRBV6-1|.|few|TRBJ1-1
TGTGCCAGCAGTGATTCGGGGGACACTGAAGCTTTCTTT
CASSDSGDTEAFF
>TRBV6-2/TRBV6-3|TRBD2|.|TRBJ2-3
TGTGCCAGCAAGGGGCTAGCGGCCGCCCCGAGCACAGATACGCAGTATTTT
CASKGLAAAPSTDTQYF
>TRBV7-9|.|.|TRBJ2-2
TGTGCCAGCAGCTTAGGTGCTAGCCCACTGAGCGGGGAGCTGTTTTTT
CASSLGASPLSGELFF
>TRBV13|TRBD1|few|TRBJ2-6
TGTGCCAGCAGCTTAGCGACAGGGGGGCTCTCTGGGGCCAACGTCCTGACTTTC
CASSLATGGLSGANVLTF
>TRBV6-1|.|many|TRBJ1-2
TGTGCCAGCAGAACCCGGGGGGTTGCGGATGGCTACACCTTC
CASRTRGVADGYTF
>TRBV3-1|.|many|TRBJ1-4
TGTGCCAGCAGCCAAGAGAGAGTGAGACGCGGAGAAAAACTGTTTTTT
CASSQERVRRGEKLFF
>TRBV20-1|.|many|TRBJ2-7
TGCAGTGCTAGAGATTTGCCGCGTTTATACGAGCAGTACTTC
CSARDLPRLYEQYF